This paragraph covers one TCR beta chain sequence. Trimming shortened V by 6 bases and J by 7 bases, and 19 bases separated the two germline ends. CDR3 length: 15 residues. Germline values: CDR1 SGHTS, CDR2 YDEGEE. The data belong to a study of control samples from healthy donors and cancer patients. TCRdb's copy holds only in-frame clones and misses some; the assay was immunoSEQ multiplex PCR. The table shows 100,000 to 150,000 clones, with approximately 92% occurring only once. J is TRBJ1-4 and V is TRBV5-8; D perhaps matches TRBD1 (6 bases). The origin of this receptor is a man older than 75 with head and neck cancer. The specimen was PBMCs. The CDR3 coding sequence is TGTGCCAGCAACTACGGAACAGGGAGAAGTGAAAAACTGTTTTTT. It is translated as CASNYGTGRSEKLFF.